The 31 T cell receptor beta chains given below trace back to one sample, sequenced in a study of blood T cell repertoires in COVID-19. The assay was immunoSEQ multiplex PCR, and TCRdb's table has in-frame clones only and misses some. This sample yields 300,000 to 350,000 clones, of which roughly 88% are seen a single time; roughly 2.9% belongs to the top ten. Sample: peripheral blood. Receptors originate from a woman in her thirties with COVID-19, enrolled during active disease.

This chain uses TRBV5-4 with TRBJ1-3; no firm D call. The CDR3 is 16 residues long. CDR1 and CDR2 (germline): SGHNT, YYREEE (reference sequence). V lost 4 bases, J lost 1 base, and 15 bases lay in between. CDR3 protein: CASSASIIGSGNTIYF. CDR3 nucleotide sequence: TGTGCCAGCAGCGCCTCAATTATCGGGTCTGGAAACACCATATATTTT.

This chain joins TRBV5-1 and TRBJ2-1; no definite D call. The CDR3 extends over 13 amino acids. Germline V lookup: CDR1 SGHRS, CDR2 YFSETQ. The germline V and J ends were trimmed by 7 bases and 7 bases, with 15 bases remaining between them. The CDR3 DNA sequence: TGCGCCAGCGATGATCCGGAGATAAATGAGCAGTTCTTC. This codes for CASDDPEINEQFF. Supplemented by reference TRBV5-1 and TRBJ2-1, the full variable domain reads KAGVTQTPRYLIKTRGQQVTLSCSPISGHRSVSWYQQTPGQGLQFLFEYFSETQRNKGNFPGRFSGRQFSNSRSEMNVSTLELGDSALYLCASDDPEINEQFFGPGTRLTVL.

This clone came up once. The V call is TRBV6-5, the J call TRBJ1-2; a possible D gene is TRBD1 (6 bases). The CDR3 consists of 13 residues. The germline CDR1 and CDR2 sequences are MNHEY and SVGAGI. V dropped 6 bases and J dropped 3 bases, with 11 bases sitting between them. The CDR3 DNA is TGTGCCAGCAGCCCCGGACAGTACTATGGCTACACCTTC. Amino acid sequence: CASSPGQYYGYTF.

This clone was picked up one time. This chain joins TRBV7-6 and TRBJ2-1; D unclear. The V end lost 4 bases, the J end lost 0 bases, and 13 bases lay between the germline ends. Germline assignment: CDR1 SGHVS and CDR2 FNYEAQ. The CDR3 is 16 residues long. The CDR3 region is CASSSPLRSSYNEQFF. In DNA form, the CDR3 reads TGTGCCAGCAGCTCACCCCTCCGGAGCTCCTACAATGAGCAGTTCTTC.

V is TRBV6-5 and J is TRBJ2-1, with D perhaps TRBD2 (6 bases). Per the germline V gene, CDR1 is MNHEY and CDR2 is SVGAGI. The CDR3 runs to 13 residues. Trimming shortened V by 10 bases and J by 1 base, and 11 bases separated the two germline ends. The CDR3 spells CAIIAVSYNEQFF. CDR3 sequence (DNA): TGTGCCATCATAGCGGTATCCTACAATGAGCAGTTCTTC.

The rearrangement joins TRBV7-9 to TRBJ1-3; 7 bases agree with TRBD1. J was trimmed by 0 bases and V by 5 bases; bases with no gene match: 4. The CDR3 totals 15 residues. CDR1 is SEHNR and CDR2 is FQNEAQ in the germline V gene (reference sequence). Here the CDR3 reads CASSQGQYSGNTIYF. DNA for the CDR3: TGTGCCAGCAGCCAGGGACAGTACTCTGGAAACACCATATATTTT.

This clone was counted a single time. This rearrangement joins TRBV19 to TRBJ1-6; D unresolved. The ends were cut back, 0 bases at V and 10 bases at J, with 10 bases in the middle. The CDR3 spans 14 residues. Germline assignment: CDR1 LNHDA and CDR2 SQIVND (reference sequence). The CDR3 protein is CASSIDTARSPLHF. The DNA for the CDR3 is TGTGCCAGTAGTATAGATACCGCCAGATCACCCCTCCACTTT.

The chain employs TRBV19 and TRBJ1-4, with 9 bases identical to TRBD1. CDR3 length: 18 amino acids. CDR1 is LNHDA, CDR2 SQIVND, per germline (reference sequence). Trimming took 3 bases from V and 6 from J; bases not matched to a gene: 14. The CDR3 reads CASSIGTGRFVMDEKLFF. DNA for the CDR3: TGTGCCAGTAGTATCGGGACAGGGAGGTTCGTAATGGATGAAAAACTGTTTTTT.

The rearrangement joins TRBV2 to TRBJ1-5; TRBD1 might be the D (6 bases). Germline values: CDR1 SNHLY, CDR2 FYNNEI. This CDR3 region has 14 residues. V was clipped by 8 bases and J by 0 bases, with 11 bases between them. The CDR3 DNA sequence: TGTGCCAGCCGGGGGGCCGTTAGCAATCAGCCCCAGCATTTT. This translates into CASRGAVSNQPQHF.

This chain connects TRBV5-4 to TRBJ1-1; D gene ambiguous. Between the trimmed V and J ends, which lost 0 bases and 1 base, there was a span of 7 bases. Germline V gene lookup returns CDR1 SGHNT and CDR2 YYREEE (reference sequence). There are 14 residues in the CDR3. CDR3 sequence: CASSLAPGNTEAFF. The CDR3 DNA is TGTGCCAGCAGCTTGGCCCCAGGGAACACTGAAGCTTTCTTT.

The gene calls are TRBV3-1 (or the pseudogene TRBV3-2) and TRBJ2-1; a possible D gene is TRBD1 (6 bases). Germline V CDR1 and CDR2: LGHDT, YNNKEL (reference sequence). Deletions cut 1 base from V and 6 bases from J, with 10 bases between. The CDR3 sequence is 14 residues long. The CDR3 DNA is TGTGCCAGCAGCCAAGGGCTACAGGGCAATGAGCAGTTCTTC. Protein sequence: CASSQGLQGNEQFF.

The chain recombines TRBV9 with TRBJ2-5; 9 bases align to TRBD2. The germline V gene has CDR1 SGDLS and CDR2 YYNGEE. There are 16 residues in the CDR3. Trimming at V came to 3 bases and at J to 4 bases, leaving 10 bases not matched to a gene. DNA for the CDR3: TGTGCCAGCAGCGCCTTGACTAGCGGTTCGGGAGAGACCCAGTACTTC. Protein sequence: CASSALTSGSGETQYF. Full variable domain (remainder filled in from reference TRBV9 and TRBJ2-5): DSGVTQTPKHLITATGQRVTLRCSPRSGDLSVYWYQQSLDQGLQFLIQYYNGEERAKGNILERFSAQQFPDLHSELNLSSLELGDSALYFCASSALTSGSGETQYFGPGTRLLVL.

This CDR3 is CASTTTNEKLFF. In DNA, the CDR3 is TGTGCCAGCACCACAACTAATGAAAAACTGTTTTTT. The chain combines TRBV28 with TRBJ1-4; D is ambiguous. Trimming pared 7 bases from V and 0 bases from J, leaving 3 bases between. This CDR3 is built from 12 residues. Germline V gene data show CDR1 as MDHEN and CDR2 as SYDVKM. The complete variable domain, with remaining parts taken from reference TRBV28 and TRBJ1-4, reads DVKVTQSSRYLVKRTGEKVFLECVQDMDHENMFWYRQDPGLGLRLIYFSYDVKMKEKGDIPEGYSVSREKKERFSLILESASTNQTSMYLCASTTTNEKLFFGSGTQLSVL.

This sequence joins TRBV30 and TRBJ2-7, with 10 bases matching TRBD2. Unmatched junction bases numbered 10, after V lost 8 bases and J lost 6 bases. Per the germline V gene, CDR1 is GTSNPN and CDR2 is SVGIG (reference sequence). The CDR3 covers 13 residues. The CDR3 DNA reads TGTGCCCGGTCTAGCGGGAGTGGGCTCGAGCAGTACTTC. Amino acid sequence: CARSSGSGLEQYF.

CDR3 nucleotide sequence: TGTGCCTGGAGTGTGGATAGGGGGCCTGGTGAAGCTTTCTTT. Translating gives CAWSVDRGPGEAFF. J is TRBJ1-1 and V is TRBV30; 7 bases align to TRBD1. After removal of 0 bases from V and 7 bases from J, the junction contained 8 bases not matched to a gene. Germline V gene sequence: CDR1 GTSNPN, CDR2 SVGIG (reference sequence). The CDR3 contains 14 residues.

The chain is built from TRBV5-1 and TRBJ1-2, with 7 nucleotides matching TRBD1. With V trimmed by 1 base and J by 8 bases, 8 bases remained unmatched. This CDR3 comprises 14 residues. CDR1 and CDR2 (germline): SGHRS, YFSETQ. The CDR3 region has the DNA TGCGCCAGCAGCTTGTTTTTAGGGACAGAAGGCTACACCTTC. The encoded protein is CASSLFLGTEGYTF.

V usage is TRBV13 and J usage is TRBJ2-3, with D possibly matching TRBD1 (7 bases). Trimming took off 6 bases at V and 6 bases at J, with 16 bases between the two ends. The CDR3 is 14 residues long. Germline CDR1 and CDR2: PRHDT and FYEKMQ (reference sequence). CDR3: CASSQGGPGDTQYF. The CDR3, as DNA: TGTGCCAGCAGTCAGGGGGGTCCCGGGGATACGCAGTATTTT.

This sequence joins TRBV6-2 or TRBV6-3 and TRBJ2-3, with 12 bases lining up with TRBD2. Trimming took 0 bases from V and 4 from J; bases not matched to a gene: 2. The CDR3 is 16 amino acids. Germline CDR1 is MNHEY and CDR2 is SVGEGT. The CDR3 sequence is CASSYSTSGSSDTQYF. CDR3 nucleotide sequence: TGTGCCAGCAGTTACTCGACTAGCGGGAGTTCAGATACGCAGTATTTT.

The CDR3 DNA reads as TGTGCCTGGGATACAGGAACTGGAAACACCATATATTTT. Its translation: CAWDTGTGNTIYF. The genes are TRBV30 and TRBJ1-3; D is possibly TRBD1 (5 bases). V shed 5 bases and J shed 2 bases, with 10 bases lying between them. The CDR3 runs 13 residues. Germline V gene data show CDR1 as GTSNPN and CDR2 as SVGIG (reference sequence).

The V gene is TRBV4-1, the J gene TRBJ2-7; 7 bases fit TRBD2. CDR3 length: 16 amino acids. Trimming removed 0 bases from V and 1 base from J; junction bases left unmatched: 6. From germline, CDR1 is MGHRA and CDR2 YSYEKL. CDR3 region: CASSQDAGVSSYEQYF. For the CDR3, the DNA is TGCGCCAGCAGCCAAGATGCGGGAGTTAGTTCCTACGAGCAGTACTTC.

The chain couples TRBV10-3 to TRBJ2-1; D is unclear. The germline CDR1 and CDR2 sequences are ENHRY and SYGVKD. V was cut by 5 bases and J by 2 bases, with 10 bases left in between. The CDR3 runs 14 residues. In nucleotides, the CDR3 is TGTGCCATCAGTATAGTTTCAACCTACAATGAGCAGTTCTTC. Encoded protein: CAISIVSTYNEQFF.

The chain links TRBV10-2 to TRBJ2-3, with 11 bases fitting TRBD2. The CDR3 consists of 14 residues. The J segment lost 4 bases and the V segment lost 6 bases, leaving 3 bases of the junction unmatched. CDR1 and CDR2 (germline): WSHSY, SAAADI. CDR3 nucleotides: TGCGCCAGCAGACTAGCGGGAGTGCCAGATACGCAGTATTTT. Its protein is CASRLAGVPDTQYF.

This chain joins TRBV2 and TRBJ2-7, with TRBD2 as a possible D gene (5 bases). Germline-derived CDR1 and CDR2 are SNHLY and FYNNEI. The V end was cut by 2 bases, the J end by 3 bases, with 11 bases between. CDR3 size: 14 residues. This chain's CDR3 is CASSESVGSYEQYF. The CDR3 DNA follows: TGTGCCAGCAGTGAATCAGTGGGGAGCTACGAGCAGTACTTC.

V gene TRBV6-5 combines with J gene TRBJ1-1; 8 bases match TRBD1. After removal of 8 bases from V and 0 bases from J, the junction contained 8 bases not matched to a gene. From germline, CDR1 is MNHEY and CDR2 SVGAGI. The CDR3 is made up of 15 amino acids. Here the CDR3 reads CASYPDRGMNTEAFF. In DNA, the CDR3 is TGTGCCAGCTACCCCGACAGGGGAATGAACACTGAAGCTTTCTTT.

This sequence joins TRBV10-2 and TRBJ2-2; the match to TRBD2 covers 8 bases. Trimming at V came to 5 bases and at J to 2 bases, leaving 7 bases not matched to a gene. The CDR3 runs to 16 residues. Germline values: CDR1 WSHSY, CDR2 SAAADI. As DNA, the CDR3 is TGCGCCAGCAGTAAAACTAGCGGAACTAACACCGGGGAGCTGTTTTTT. Its protein is CASSKTSGTNTGELFF.

The CDR3 sequence is CASSPPGGPGELFF. Here the CDR3 DNA reads TGCGCCAGCAGCCCCCCCGGCGGGCCCGGGGAGCTGTTTTTT. The chain employs TRBV4-1 and TRBJ2-2; TRBD2 is a possible D gene (5 bases). The V and J ends lost 4 bases and 6 bases respectively, with 12 bases between them. Germline CDR1 reads MGHRA; CDR2 reads YSYEKL. The CDR3 loop spans 14 amino acids.

The genes are TRBV30 and TRBJ1-3; TRBD1 is a possible D gene (5 bases). CDR1 is GTSNPN and CDR2 is SVGIG in the germline V gene (reference sequence). The CDR3 sequence is 15 residues long. Trimming pared 2 bases from V and 4 bases from J, leaving 15 bases between. The CDR3 coding sequence is TGTGCCTGGAGTCCCGCTGTAGGGGCAGGAAACACCATATATTTT. Translated: CAWSPAVGAGNTIYF.

This sequence joins TRBV7-2 and TRBJ2-3; 8 bases agree with TRBD2. The CDR3 is 18 residues long. Germline loops: CDR1 SGHTA, CDR2 FQGNSA. V was pared by 3 bases and J by 7 bases, with 18 bases of the junction left unmatched. The DNA of the CDR3 is TGTGCCAGCAGCTTCGAACTCAGCTCCGGGGGGGCTATGAATACGCAGTATTTT. It yields the protein CASSFELSSGGAMNTQYF.

The chain is built from TRBV28 and TRBJ1-6; tentative D call: TRBD1 (6 bases). Germline loops: CDR1 MDHEN, CDR2 SYDVKM. CDR3 length equals 15 residues. Trimming cost V 5 bases and J 14 bases, with 22 bases left between them. The CDR3 region is CASSPNPPRGKTLHF. The CDR3 bases are TGTGCCAGCAGTCCTAACCCCCCCAGGGGCAAAACCCTCCACTTT.

The V call is TRBV6-5, the J call TRBJ1-3; 10 positions match TRBD1. The CDR3 sequence is 16 residues long. Trimming cost V 2 bases and J 2 bases; bases outside gene matches: 3. Germline CDR1 MNHEY, CDR2 SVGAGI. The CDR3 DNA follows: TGTGCCAGCAGTTACGGGACAGGGGATGCTGGAAACACCATATATTTT. It codes for CASSYGTGDAGNTIYF.

The gene calls are TRBV10-1 and TRBJ1-2; D is ambiguous. The CDR3 loop spans 13 amino acids. The V end was cut by 3 bases, the J end by 3 bases, with 8 bases between. Per the germline V gene, CDR1 is WNHNN and CDR2 is SYGVQD (reference sequence). The CDR3 is CASSDRFDYGYTF. For the CDR3, the DNA is TGCGCCAGCAGTGACAGGTTCGACTATGGCTACACCTTC.